This TCR beta chain was captured in a study of post-analysis software for immune sequencing data. Study results and caveats: In patients, about five TRBV segments were more frequent than in controls, with TRBV5-6, TRBV5-1 and TRBV20-1 among them.

Researchers reported that TCR beta cDNA libraries carried unique molecular identifiers. MiXCR was run by TCRdb on the PCR reads, yielding one entry per CDR3 protein. The table shows some 690,000 distinct CDR3 sequences, with roughly three fifths occurring only once. The germline V gene has CDR1 MNHNY and CDR2 SVGAGI (reference sequence). CDR3 length: 14 amino acids. Trimming shortened V by 2 bases and J by 7 bases, and 14 bases separated the two germline ends. This clonotype was recorded a few times. As yet, its antigen is unknown. This sequence originates from a girl aged 2 to 10 with multiple sclerosis. The rearrangement uses TRBV6-6 and TRBJ1-2, with a weak D call TRBD1 (6 bases). Source material: blood. CDR3: CASSYEGGFLGYTF. In DNA form, the CDR3 reads TGTGCCAGCAGTTACGAAGGGGGATTTCTTGGCTACACCTTC.